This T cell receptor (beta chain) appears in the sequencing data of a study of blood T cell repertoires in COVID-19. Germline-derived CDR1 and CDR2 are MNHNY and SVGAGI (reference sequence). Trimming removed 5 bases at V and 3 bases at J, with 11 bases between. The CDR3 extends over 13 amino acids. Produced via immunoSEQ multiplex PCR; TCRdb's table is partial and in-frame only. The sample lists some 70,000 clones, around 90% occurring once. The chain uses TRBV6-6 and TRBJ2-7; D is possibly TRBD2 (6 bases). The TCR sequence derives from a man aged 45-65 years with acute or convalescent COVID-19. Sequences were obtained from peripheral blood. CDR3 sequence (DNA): TGTGCCAGCAGTGGGGTGGGGGGCTACGAGCAGTACTTC. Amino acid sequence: CASSGVGGYEQYF.